This paragraph covers one TCR beta chain sequence. Described treatment: preoperative locoregional IRX-2 cytokine immunotherapy. Repertoires were generated with immunoSEQ multiplex PCR, while TCRdb's copy carries only in-frame clones and drops some. The sample has about 24,000 clones, roughly 90% seen once. The data are from a study of preoperative IRX-2 immunotherapy in early breast cancer. Germline CDR1 and CDR2: MDHEN and SYDVKM. The ends lost 5 bases at V and 5 bases at J; junction bases unmatched: 9. This CDR3 region has 15 residues. The V gene is TRBV28, the J gene TRBJ1-2; TRBD1 aligns across 9 bases. Sequencing was performed on tumor tissue, taken after IRX-2 immunotherapy. This receptor was obtained from a human donor with breast cancer. The CDR3 bases are TGTGCCAGCAGTCTAGGGACAGGGCCAACATATGGCTACACCTTC. It is translated as CASSLGTGPTYGYTF.